This T cell receptor (beta chain) emerged from a study of post-analysis software for immune sequencing data. About the study: Included among the disease courses, which were recorded for the cohort, were relapsing-remitting, secondary progressive and progressive-relapsing multiple sclerosis.

This CDR3 has 15 residues. Libraries were made from TCR beta cDNA, and they carried unique molecular identifiers. MiXCR was run by TCRdb on the PCR reads, yielding one entry per CDR3 protein. The sample lists 700,000 to 900,000 distinct CDR3 sequences, roughly 46% occurring once. Study-level findings and limits: Co-batched samples clustered tightly together by F measure. Compared with controls, patients had more of roughly five TRBV segments, including TRBV5-6, TRBV5-1 and TRBV20-1.

The table lists this clonotype with a few counts. The antigen remains unidentified. Germline is not matched at one junction end, which may reflect a read error. Sequencing used blood. This clonotype was sampled from a girl aged 5-17 years with multiple sclerosis. The chain combines TRBV12-3 or TRBV12-4 with TRBJ2-3, with D unclear. The DNA for the CDR3 is TGTGTCAGCAGTTTATTTCTGGCCCACACAGATACGCAGTATTTT. It encodes CVSSLFLAHTDTQYF.